These T cell receptor beta chains were read from a single sample in a study of CD4 T cells in relation to SARS-CoV-2 and coronaviruses. Their cognate antigens are unknown. TCRdb's table, derived via immunoSEQ multiplex PCR, lists solely in-frame clones and lacks some. Here the sample spans approximately 11,000 clones, around 80% being singletons. The sequenced sample consisted of CD4+ T cells from PBMCs, cultured in vitro. The origin of the receptors is a human donor in good health. The CDR3 runs from the conserved cysteine through the conserved F or W. A D gene is named only where the DNA matches it firmly. Only part of the rows carry a size: once, few, many, or a class if the clone is expanded.

size	V	J	D	CDR3	DNA
.	TRBV29-1	TRBJ1-1	.	CSVVQTAVNTEAFF	TGCAGCGTTGTTCAGACAGCAGTGAACACTGAAGCTTTCTTT
.	TRBV5-1	TRBJ2-2	.	CASNMGDPATGELFF	TGCGCCAGCAACATGGGGGACCCCGCCACCGGGGAGCTGTTTTTT
.	TRBV5-1	TRBJ2-2	.	CASSPKRLTNTGELFF	TGCGCCAGCAGCCCCAAACGGCTGACGAACACCGGGGAGCTGTTTTTT
few	TRBV2	TRBJ1-3	.	CASSVAREGNTIYF	TGTGCCAGCAGTGTGGCCAGGGAAGGTAACACCATATATTTT
.	TRBV5-1	TRBJ2-1	TRBD2	CASSRTSGLTSGRTIVEQFF	TGCGCCAGCAGCCGAACTTCGGGACTGACTAGCGGGAGGACCATCGTTGAGCAGTTCTTC
.	TRBV6-1	TRBJ2-7	.	CASSDTGTIYEQYF	TGTGCCAGCAGTGATACCGGGACAATATACGAGCAGTACTTC
.	TRBV15	TRBJ2-1	TRBD2	CATSRESAGVVNEQFF	TGTGCCACCAGCAGAGAGTCAGCGGGAGTAGTCAATGAGCAGTTCTTC
.	TRBV5-1	TRBJ2-1	.	CASSRSAGVGNEQFF	TGCGCCAGCAGCCGATCGGCAGGGGTTGGCAATGAGCAGTTCTTC
few	TRBV21-1	TRBJ2-7	.	CASSKFPAGQVTYEQYF	TGTGCCAGCAGCAAATTTCCTGCGGGACAGGTTACCTACGAGCAGTACTTC
.	TRBV7-3	TRBJ2-6	TRBD2	CASSLRASGRGSGANVLTF	TGTGCCAGCAGCTTAAGAGCTAGCGGGAGGGGTTCTGGGGCCAACGTCCTGACTTTC
.	TRBV4-3	TRBJ2-1	.	CASSQTRGYFNEQFF	TGCGCCAGCAGCCAAACACGGGGGTACTTCAATGAGCAGTTCTTC
.	TRBV3-1/TRBV3-2	TRBJ1-1	.	CASSPWGGGAYTEAFF	TGTGCCAGCAGCCCCTGGGGTGGGGGCGCTTACACTGAAGCTTTCTTT